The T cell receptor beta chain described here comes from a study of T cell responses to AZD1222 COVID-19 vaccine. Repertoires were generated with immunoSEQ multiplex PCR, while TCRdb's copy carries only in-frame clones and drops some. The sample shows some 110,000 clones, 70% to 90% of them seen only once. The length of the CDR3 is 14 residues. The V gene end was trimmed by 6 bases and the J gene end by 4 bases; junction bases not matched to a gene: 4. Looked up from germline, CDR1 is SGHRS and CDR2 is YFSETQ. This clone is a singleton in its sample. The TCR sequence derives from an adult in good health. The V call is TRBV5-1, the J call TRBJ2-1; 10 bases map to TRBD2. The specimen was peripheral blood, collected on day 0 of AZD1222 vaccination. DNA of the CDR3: TGCGCCAGCACCCCTAGCGGGGGATACAATGAGCAGTTCTTC. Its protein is CASTPSGGYNEQFF. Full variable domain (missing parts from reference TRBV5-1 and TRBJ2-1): KAGVTQTPRYLIKTRGQQVTLSCSPISGHRSVSWYQQTPGQGLQFLFEYFSETQRNKGNFPGRFSGRQFSNSRSEMNVSTLELGDSALYLCASTPSGGYNEQFFGPGTRLTVL.